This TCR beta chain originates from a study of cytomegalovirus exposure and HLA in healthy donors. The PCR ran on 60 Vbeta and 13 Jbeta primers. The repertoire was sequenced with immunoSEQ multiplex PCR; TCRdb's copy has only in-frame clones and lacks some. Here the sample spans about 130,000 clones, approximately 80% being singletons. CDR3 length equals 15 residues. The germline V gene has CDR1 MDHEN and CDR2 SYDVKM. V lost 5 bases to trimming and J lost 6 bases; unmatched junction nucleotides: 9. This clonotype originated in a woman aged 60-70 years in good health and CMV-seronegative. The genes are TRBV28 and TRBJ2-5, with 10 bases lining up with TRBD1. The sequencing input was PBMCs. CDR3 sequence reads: CASSPPGTGEKTQYF. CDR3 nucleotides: TGTGCCAGCAGTCCCCCCGGGACAGGGGAAAAGACCCAGTACTTC.